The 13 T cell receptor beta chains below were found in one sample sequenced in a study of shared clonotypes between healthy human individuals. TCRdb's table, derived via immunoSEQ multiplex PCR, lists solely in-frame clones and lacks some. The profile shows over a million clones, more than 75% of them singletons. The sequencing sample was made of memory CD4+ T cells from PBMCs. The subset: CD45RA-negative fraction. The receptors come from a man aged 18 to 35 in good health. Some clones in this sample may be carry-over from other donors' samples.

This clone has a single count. The CDR3 reads CSVAQSHEQYF. CDR3 DNA sequence: TGCAGCGTTGCCCAATCCCACGAGCAGTACTTC. J is TRBJ2-7 and V is TRBV29-1, with D unclear. The CDR3 is 11 residues long. Trimming shortened V by 4 bases and J by 5 bases, and 9 bases separated the two germline ends. The germline V gene has CDR1 SQVTM and CDR2 ANQGSEA.

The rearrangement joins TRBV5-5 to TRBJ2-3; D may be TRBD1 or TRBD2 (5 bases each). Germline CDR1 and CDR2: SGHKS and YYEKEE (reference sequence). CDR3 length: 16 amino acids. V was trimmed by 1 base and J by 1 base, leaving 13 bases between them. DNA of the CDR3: TGTGCCAGCAGCTTGAGAGGGGCGGATGGCACAGATACGCAGTATTTT. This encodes CASSLRGADGTDTQYF.

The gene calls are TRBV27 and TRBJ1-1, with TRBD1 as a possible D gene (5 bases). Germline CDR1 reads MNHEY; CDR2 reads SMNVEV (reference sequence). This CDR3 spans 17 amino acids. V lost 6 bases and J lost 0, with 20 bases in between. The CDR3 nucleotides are TGTGCCAGCAGCCAAAGGGGACTTCCAGGGCTGAACACTGAAGCTTTCTTT. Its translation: CASSQRGLPGLNTEAFF.

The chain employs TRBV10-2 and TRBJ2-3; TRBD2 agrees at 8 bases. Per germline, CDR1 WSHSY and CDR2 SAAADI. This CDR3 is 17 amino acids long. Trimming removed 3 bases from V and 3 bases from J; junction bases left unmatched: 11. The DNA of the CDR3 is TGCGCCAGCAGTGACAGCGGGAGTCTGGTTGTGACAGATACGCAGTATTTT. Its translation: CASSDSGSLVVTDTQYF.

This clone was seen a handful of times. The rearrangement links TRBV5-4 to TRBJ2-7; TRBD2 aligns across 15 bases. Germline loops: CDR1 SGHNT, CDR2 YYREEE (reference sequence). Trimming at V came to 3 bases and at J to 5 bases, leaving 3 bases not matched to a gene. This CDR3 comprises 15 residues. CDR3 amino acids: CASSSGTSGRNEQYF. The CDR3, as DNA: TGTGCCAGCAGCTCAGGGACTAGCGGGAGGAACGAGCAGTACTTC.

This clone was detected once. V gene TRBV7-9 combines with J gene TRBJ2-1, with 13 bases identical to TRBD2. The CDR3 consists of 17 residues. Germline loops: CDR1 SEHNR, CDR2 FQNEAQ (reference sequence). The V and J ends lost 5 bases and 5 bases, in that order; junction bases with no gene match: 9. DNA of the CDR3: TGTGCCAGCAGCCCCCGGACTAGCGGGGGTTATAACAATGAGCAGTTCTTC. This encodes CASSPRTSGGYNNEQFF.

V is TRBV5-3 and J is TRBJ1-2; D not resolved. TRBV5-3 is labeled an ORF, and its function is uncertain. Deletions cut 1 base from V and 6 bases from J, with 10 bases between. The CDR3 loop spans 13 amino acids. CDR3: CARSLIMTNGYTF. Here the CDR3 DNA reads TGTGCCAGAAGCTTGATTATGACTAATGGCTACACCTTC.

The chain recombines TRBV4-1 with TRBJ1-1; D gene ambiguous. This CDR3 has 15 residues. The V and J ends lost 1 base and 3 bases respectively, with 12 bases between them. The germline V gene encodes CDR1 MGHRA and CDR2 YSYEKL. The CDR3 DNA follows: TGCGCCAGCAGCCAAGTGTGGGAGAGGGACACTGAAGCTTTCTTT. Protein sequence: CASSQVWERDTEAFF.

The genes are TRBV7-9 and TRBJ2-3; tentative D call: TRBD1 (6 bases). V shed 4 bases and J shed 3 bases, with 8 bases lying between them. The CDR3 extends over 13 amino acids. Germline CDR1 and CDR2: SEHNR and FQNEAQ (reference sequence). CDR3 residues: CASSSTGTDTQYF. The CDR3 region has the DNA TGTGCCAGCAGCTCCACAGGGACAGATACGCAGTATTTT. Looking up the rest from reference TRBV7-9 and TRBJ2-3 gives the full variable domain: DTGVSQNPRHKITKRGQNVTFRCDPISEHNRLYWYRQTLGQGPEFLTYFQNEAQLEKSRLLSDRFSAERPKGSFSTLEIQRTEQGDSAMYLCASSSTGTDTQYFGPGTRLTVL.

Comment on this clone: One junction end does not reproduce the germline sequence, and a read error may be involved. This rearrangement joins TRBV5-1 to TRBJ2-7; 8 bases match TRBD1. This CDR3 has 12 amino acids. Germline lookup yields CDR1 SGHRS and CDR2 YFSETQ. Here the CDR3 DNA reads TGCGCCAGCAGCATACAGGGGGAACCACCGGACTTC. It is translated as CASSIQGEPPDF.

The CDR3 protein is CASSSPGPLIYGYTF. In DNA, the CDR3 is TGTGCCAGCAGTTCGCCCGGGCCGCTAATTTATGGCTACACCTTC. This chain uses TRBV28 with TRBJ1-2; no definite D call. V lost 4 bases, J lost 5 bases, and 17 bases lay in between. The CDR3 has 15 amino acids. Germline V lookup: CDR1 MDHEN, CDR2 SYDVKM.

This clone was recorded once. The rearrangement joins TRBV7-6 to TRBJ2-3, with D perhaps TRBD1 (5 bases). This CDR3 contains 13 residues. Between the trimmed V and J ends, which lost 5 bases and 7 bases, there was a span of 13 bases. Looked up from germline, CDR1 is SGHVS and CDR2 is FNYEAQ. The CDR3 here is CASSPGSGNTQYF. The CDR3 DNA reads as TGTGCCAGCAGCCCAGGGTCCGGAAATACGCAGTATTTT.

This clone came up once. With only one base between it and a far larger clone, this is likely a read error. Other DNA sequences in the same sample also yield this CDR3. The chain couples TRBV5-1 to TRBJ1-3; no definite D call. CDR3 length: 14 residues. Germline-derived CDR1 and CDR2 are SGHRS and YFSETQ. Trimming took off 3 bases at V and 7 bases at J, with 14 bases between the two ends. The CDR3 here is CASSSREGGNTIYF. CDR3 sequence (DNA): TGCGCCAGCAGCTCCCGGGAAGGTGGGAACACCATATATTTT.